This TCR beta chain was identified in a study of T cells after yellow fever vaccination. The ends were cut back, 0 bases at V and 7 bases at J, with 16 bases in the middle. The germline V gene encodes CDR1 SGHKS and CDR2 YYEKEE (reference sequence). The CDR3 runs to 15 residues. This clonotype was observed at least ten times. TCRdb recomputed calls from the 5' RACE reads with MiXCR, one row per CDR3 protein. The sample lists about 250,000 distinct CDR3 sequences, roughly 4% occurring once. Sequencing was performed on PBMCs, taken 15 days after the yellow fever booster vaccination. The sequence came from a man aged 18 to 30 who received the YFV17D yellow fever vaccine. The J gene is TRBJ1-2, the V gene TRBV5-5, with D possibly TRBD1 on 6 matching bases. CDR3 in amino acids: CASSLAPGEHGGYTF. The CDR3 region has the DNA TGTGCCAGCAGCTTGGCGCCAGGGGAACACGGTGGCTACACCTTC.